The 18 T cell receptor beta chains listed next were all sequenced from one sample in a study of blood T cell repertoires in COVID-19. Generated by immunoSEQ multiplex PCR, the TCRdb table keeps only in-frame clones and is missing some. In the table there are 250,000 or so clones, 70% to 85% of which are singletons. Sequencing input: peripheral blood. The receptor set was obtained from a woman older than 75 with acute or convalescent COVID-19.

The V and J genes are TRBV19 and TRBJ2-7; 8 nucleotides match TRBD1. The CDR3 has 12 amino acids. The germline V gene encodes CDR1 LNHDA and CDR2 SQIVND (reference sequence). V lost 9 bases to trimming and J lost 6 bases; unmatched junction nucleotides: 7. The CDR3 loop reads CASMDRVGEQYF. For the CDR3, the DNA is TGTGCCAGCATGGACAGGGTCGGCGAGCAGTACTTC.

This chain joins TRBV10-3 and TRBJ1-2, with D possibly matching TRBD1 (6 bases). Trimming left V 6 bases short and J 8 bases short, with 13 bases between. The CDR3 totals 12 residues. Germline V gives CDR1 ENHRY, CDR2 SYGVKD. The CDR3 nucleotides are TGTGCCATCAGGAGCCAGGGGAGCGGCTACACCTTC. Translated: CAIRSQGSGYTF.

The CDR3 protein is CASSLEGTGTDTQYF. CDR3 nucleotides: TGTGCCAGCAGCTTAGAGGGAACGGGCACAGATACGCAGTATTTT. The J gene is TRBJ2-3, the V gene TRBV7-3; TRBD2 might be the D (5 bases). CDR3 length: 15 amino acids. Trimming stripped 2 bases from V and 1 base from J, with 10 bases between. Germline CDR1 is SGHTA and CDR2 is FQGTGA.

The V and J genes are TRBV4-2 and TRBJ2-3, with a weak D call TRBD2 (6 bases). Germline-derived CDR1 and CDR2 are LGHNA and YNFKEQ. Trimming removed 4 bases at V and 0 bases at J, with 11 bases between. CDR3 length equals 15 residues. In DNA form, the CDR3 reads TGTGCCAGCAGCCCGAGCGGGTCTAGCACAGATACGCAGTATTTT. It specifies CASSPSGSSTDTQYF.

The CDR3 here is CAWSSAQEQPQHF. The CDR3 nucleotides are TGTGCCTGGAGTTCTGCGCAGGAACAGCCCCAGCATTTT. J is TRBJ1-5 and V is TRBV30; D not resolved. With 2 bases removed from V and 7 bases from J, the gap between germline ends came to 12 bases. CDR3 length equals 13 residues. Per the germline V gene, CDR1 is GTSNPN and CDR2 is SVGIG (reference sequence).

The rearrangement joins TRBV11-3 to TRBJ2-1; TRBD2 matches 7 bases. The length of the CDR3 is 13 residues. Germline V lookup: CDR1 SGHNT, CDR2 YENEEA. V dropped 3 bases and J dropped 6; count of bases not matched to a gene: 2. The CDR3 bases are TGTGCCAGCAGCTTGTCTAGCGGCAATGAGCAGTTCTTC. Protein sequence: CASSLSSGNEQFF.

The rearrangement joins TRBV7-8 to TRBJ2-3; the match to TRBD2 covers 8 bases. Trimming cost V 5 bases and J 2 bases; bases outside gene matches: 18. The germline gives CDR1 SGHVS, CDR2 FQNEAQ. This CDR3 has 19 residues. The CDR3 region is CASSPRGGAGKRTTDTQYF. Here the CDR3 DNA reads TGTGCCAGCAGCCCCCGGGGGGGAGCGGGCAAACGTACCACAGATACGCAGTATTTT. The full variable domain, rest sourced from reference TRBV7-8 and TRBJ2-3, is GAGVSQSPRYKVAKRGQDVALRCDPISGHVSLFWYQQALGQGPEFLTYFQNEAQLDKSGLPSDRFFAERPEGSVSTLKIQRTQQEDSAVYLCASSPRGGAGKRTTDTQYFGPGTRLTVL.

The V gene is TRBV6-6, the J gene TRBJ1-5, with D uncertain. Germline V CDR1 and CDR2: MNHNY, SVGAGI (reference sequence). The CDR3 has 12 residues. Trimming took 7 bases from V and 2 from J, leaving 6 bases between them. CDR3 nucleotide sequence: TGTGCCAGCACTGTCCGCAATCAGCCCCAGCATTTT. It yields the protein CASTVRNQPQHF.

CDR3 sequence (DNA): TGTGCCAGCAGCTCGCTTGAGGACTTC. Translating it yields CASSSLEDF. This chain uses TRBV21-1 with TRBJ1-2. TRBV21-1 is annotated as a pseudogene. The CDR3 runs 9 residues.

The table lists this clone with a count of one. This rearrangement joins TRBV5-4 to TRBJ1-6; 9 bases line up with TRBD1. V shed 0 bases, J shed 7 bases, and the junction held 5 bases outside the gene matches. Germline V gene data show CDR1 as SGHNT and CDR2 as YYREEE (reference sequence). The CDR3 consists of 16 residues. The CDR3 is CASSLAGTGLNSPLHF. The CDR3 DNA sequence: TGTGCCAGCAGCTTGGCCGGGACAGGGCTGAATTCACCCCTCCACTTT.

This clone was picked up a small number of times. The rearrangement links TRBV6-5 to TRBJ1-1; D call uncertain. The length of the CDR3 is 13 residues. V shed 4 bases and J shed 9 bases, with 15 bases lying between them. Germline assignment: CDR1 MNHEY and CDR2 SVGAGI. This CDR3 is CASSSLGDKKAFF. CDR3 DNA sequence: TGTGCCAGCAGTTCCTTGGGCGATAAGAAAGCTTTCTTT.

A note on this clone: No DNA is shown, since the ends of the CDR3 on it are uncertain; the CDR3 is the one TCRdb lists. The CDR3 protein is CVRSFASGTGGYEQYF. The V gene is TRBV7-5, the J gene TRBJ2-7; TRBD1, the table's D call, was not compared with the DNA. TRBV7-5 is designated a pseudogene. With termini counted, the CDR3 has 16 amino acids.

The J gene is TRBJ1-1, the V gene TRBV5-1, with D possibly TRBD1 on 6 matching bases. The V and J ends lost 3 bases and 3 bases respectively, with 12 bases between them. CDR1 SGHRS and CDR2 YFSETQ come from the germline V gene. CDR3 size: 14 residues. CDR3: CASSSGTYDTEAFF. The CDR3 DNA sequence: TGCGCCAGCAGCTCCGGGACATATGACACTGAAGCTTTCTTT.

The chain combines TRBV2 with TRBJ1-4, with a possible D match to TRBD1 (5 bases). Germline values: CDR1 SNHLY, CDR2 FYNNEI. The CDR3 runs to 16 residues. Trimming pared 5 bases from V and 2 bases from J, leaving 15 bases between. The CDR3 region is CASSHLGRGTNEKLFF. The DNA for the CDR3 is TGTGCCAGCAGTCACCTTGGAAGGGGTACTAATGAAAAACTGTTTTTT. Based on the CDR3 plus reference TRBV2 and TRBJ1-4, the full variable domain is EPEVTQTPSHQVTQMGQEVILRCVPISNHLYFYWYRQILGQKVEFLVSFYNNEISEKSEIFDDQFSVERPDGSNFTLKIRSTKLEDSAMYFCASSHLGRGTNEKLFFGSGTQLSVL.

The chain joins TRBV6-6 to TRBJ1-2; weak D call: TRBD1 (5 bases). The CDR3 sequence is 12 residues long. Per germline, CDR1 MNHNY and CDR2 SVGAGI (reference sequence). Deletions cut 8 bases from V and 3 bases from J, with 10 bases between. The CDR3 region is CASAPGDYGYTF. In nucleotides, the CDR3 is TGTGCCAGCGCCCCGGGGGACTATGGCTACACCTTC.

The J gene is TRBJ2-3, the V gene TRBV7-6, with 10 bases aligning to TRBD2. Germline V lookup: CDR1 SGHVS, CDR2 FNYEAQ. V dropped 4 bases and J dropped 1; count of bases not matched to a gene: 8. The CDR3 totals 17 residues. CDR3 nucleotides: TGTGCCAGCAGCTCCCGGACTAGCGGAGTGGGCACAGATACGCAGTATTTT. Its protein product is CASSSRTSGVGTDTQYF.

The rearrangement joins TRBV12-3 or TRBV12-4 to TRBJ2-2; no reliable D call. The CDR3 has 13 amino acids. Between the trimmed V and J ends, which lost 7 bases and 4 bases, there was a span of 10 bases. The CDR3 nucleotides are TGTGCCAGCATCCGCTCGGGCACCGGGGAGCTGTTTTTT. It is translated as CASIRSGTGELFF.

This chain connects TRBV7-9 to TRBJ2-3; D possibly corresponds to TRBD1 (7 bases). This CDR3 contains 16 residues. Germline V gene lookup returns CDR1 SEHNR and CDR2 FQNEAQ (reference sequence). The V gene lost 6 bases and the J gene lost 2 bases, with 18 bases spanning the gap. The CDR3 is CASRPLQGRSTDTQYF. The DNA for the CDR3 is TGTGCCAGCAGGCCCTTACAGGGGAGGTCCACAGATACGCAGTATTTT.